Following are 20 T cell receptor beta chains from one sample sequenced in a study of regulatory T cells in long-lasting Graves disease. Libraries of TCR beta came from iRepertoire HTBI primers plus Arm-PCR of CDR3 regions. TCRdb independently ran MiXCR on the multiplex PCR reads; one entry per CDR3 protein. The data contain 500,000 or so distinct CDR3 sequences, roughly 16% of them singletons. Noted time point: newly diagnosed GD, antithyroid drugs for less than 3 months. RNA extracted from PBMCs served as the sequencing template. These data also featured in a second study, about T cells in Graves' hyperthyroidism and ophthalmopathy.

The starting material was peripheral blood mononuclear cells (PBMCs), obtained at new diagnosis, from a patient treated with antithyroid drugs. The receptors shown here come from a woman aged 35-65 years with Graves disease.

Only a few counts were recorded for this clonotype. V is TRBV6-1 and J is TRBJ1-1; D not resolved. Germline V gene data show CDR1 as MNHNS and CDR2 as SASEGT. The CDR3 has 13 amino acids. Trimming left V 11 bases short and J 0 bases short, with 13 bases between. The CDR3 sequence: CASEPYVNTEAFF. The CDR3 nucleotides are TGTGCCTCCGAACCCTACGTGAACACTGAAGCTTTCTTT.

This clonotype has more than one count but fewer than ten. The rearrangement joins TRBV12-3 or TRBV12-4 to TRBJ1-2; a weak D match, TRBD1 (6 bases). V was cut by 4 bases and J by 0 bases, with 9 bases left in between. This CDR3 comprises 14 residues. The CDR3 region is CASSWGTPNYGYTF. The CDR3, as DNA: TGTGCCAGCAGTTGGGGGACACCTAACTATGGCTACACCTTC.

This clonotype has a count of ten or more. V usage is TRBV5-1 and J usage is TRBJ1-1; D remains unclear. The V and J ends lost 3 bases and 3 bases respectively, with 6 bases between them. The CDR3 runs 12 residues. Germline V gene lookup returns CDR1 SGHRS and CDR2 YFSETQ. This chain's CDR3 is CASSSSYTEAFF. The CDR3 DNA reads TGCGCCAGCAGCTCTTCCTACACTGAAGCTTTCTTT. The full variable domain, completed using reference TRBV5-1 and TRBJ1-1, is KAGVTQTPRYLIKTRGQQVTLSCSPISGHRSVSWYQQTPGQGLQFLFEYFSETQRNKGNFPGRFSGRQFSNSRSEMNVSTLELGDSALYLCASSSSYTEAFFGQGTRLTVV.

This clonotype was observed at least ten times. The rearrangement joins TRBV7-2 to TRBJ1-5, with D perhaps TRBD1 (6 bases). This CDR3 spans 15 amino acids. Trimming removed 2 bases from V and 5 bases from J, with 13 bases in between. Looked up from germline, CDR1 is SGHTA and CDR2 is FQGNSA. The CDR3 loop is CASSLMGGADQPQHF. CDR3 DNA sequence: TGTGCCAGCAGCTTAATGGGGGGCGCGGATCAGCCCCAGCATTTT.

This clonotype has a count of ten or more. The CDR3 sequence: CASSYAVANYGYTF. Here the CDR3 DNA reads TGTGCCAGCAGCTACGCGGTAGCTAACTATGGCTACACCTTC. This sequence joins TRBV28 and TRBJ1-2; D not resolved. The germline gives CDR1 MDHEN, CDR2 SYDVKM. There are 14 residues in the CDR3. V was cut by 6 bases and J by 0 bases, with 11 bases left in between.

Many counts were recorded for this clonotype. The chain recombines TRBV3-1 with TRBJ1-3, with D possibly being TRBD1 (5 bases). CDR1 and CDR2 (germline): LGHDT, YNNKEL (reference sequence). This CDR3 is 15 amino acids long. This CDR3 is CASGFGTGSGNTIYF. The CDR3 DNA follows: TGTGCTAGTGGGTTCGGGACGGGCTCTGGAAACACCATATATTTT.

This chain joins TRBV5-1 and TRBJ2-3; TRBD2 is a possible D gene (7 bases). Germline V gives CDR1 SGHRS, CDR2 YFSETQ. Trimming cost V 9 bases and J 5 bases, with 22 bases left between them. The CDR3 sequence is 15 residues long. The CDR3 DNA reads TGCGCCACAGCGCTGCAAGGGGGGGCTGGAGATACGCAGTATTTT. Its translation is CATALQGGAGDTQYF. Combining the CDR3 with reference TRBV5-1 and TRBJ2-3 gives the whole variable domain KAGVTQTPRYLIKTRGQQVTLSCSPISGHRSVSWYQQTPGQGLQFLFEYFSETQRNKGNFPGRFSGRQFSNSRSEMNVSTLELGDSALYLCATALQGGAGDTQYFGPGTRLTVL.

J is TRBJ2-3 and V is TRBV2; 11 bases are a match to TRBD2. The CDR3 has 16 residues. CDR1 is SNHLY and CDR2 is FYNNEI in the germline V gene. Trimming removed 5 bases from V and 3 bases from J; junction bases left unmatched: 7. The CDR3 region is CASSSSSGGPTDTQYF. The CDR3 DNA is TGTGCCAGCAGTTCTTCTAGCGGGGGGCCAACAGATACGCAGTATTTT.

The chain has TRBV2 and TRBJ2-5; TRBD2 aligns across 8 bases. This CDR3 comprises 16 residues. Looked up from germline, CDR1 is SNHLY and CDR2 is FYNNEI. J gave up 5 bases and V 1 base, and 9 bases lay outside the gene matches. CDR3 nucleotides: TGTGCCAGCAGTGAAGAGCGGGGGCTTGTCCTGGAGACCCAGTACTTC. Translating gives CASSEERGLVLETQYF.

Many counts were recorded for this clonotype. This sequence joins TRBV5-1 and TRBJ1-1, with D unresolved. Per germline, CDR1 SGHRS and CDR2 YFSETQ. Trimming shortened V by 4 bases and J by 4 bases, and 14 bases separated the two germline ends. The CDR3 extends over 14 amino acids. CDR3 sequence: CASSNRNPGTEAFF. CDR3 bases: TGCGCCAGCAGCAACCGCAATCCCGGCACTGAAGCTTTCTTT.

The genes are TRBV12-3 or TRBV12-4 and TRBJ1-1, with D tentatively TRBD1 (5 bases). V lost 6 bases, J lost 10 bases, and 12 bases lay in between. This CDR3 spans 11 amino acids. The CDR3 DNA reads as TGTGCCAGCAGCTTTGGGGGGTCAGCTTTCTTT. This encodes CASSFGGSAFF.

This clonotype has at least ten counts. The J gene is TRBJ2-3, the V gene TRBV7-2; D is unresolved. V was shortened by 5 bases and J by 4 bases, with 10 bases between the two germline ends. The CDR3 has 13 amino acids. CDR1 is SGHTA, CDR2 FQGNSA, per germline. The CDR3 loop is CASSPKVSDTQYF. CDR3 nucleotides: TGTGCCAGCAGCCCCAAGGTGTCAGATACGCAGTATTTT.

This clonotype came up a few times. J is TRBJ1-2 and V is TRBV6-9; TRBD1 matches at 10 bases. With V trimmed by 3 bases and J by 5 bases, 9 bases remained unmatched. The CDR3 totals 16 residues. Germline CDR1 reads MNHGY; CDR2 reads SVAAGI. The CDR3 protein is CASSYPLGQGEYGYTF. The CDR3 nucleotides read TGTGCCAGCAGTTACCCCCTTGGACAGGGGGAATATGGCTACACCTTC.

The gene calls are TRBV7-9 and TRBJ2-2, with TRBD2 as a possible D gene (6 bases). CDR3 size: 14 residues. The V end was cut by 5 bases, the J end by 6 bases, with 13 bases between. Germline V gene lookup returns CDR1 SEHNR and CDR2 FQNEAQ (reference sequence). CDR3 nucleotide sequence: TGTGCCAGCAGCCACTGGAGGGTCCCCGGGGAGCTGTTTTTT. Its protein is CASSHWRVPGELFF.

V usage is TRBV15 and J usage is TRBJ2-3, with a weak D call TRBD2 (6 bases). Trimming removed 0 bases from V and 8 bases from J, with 9 bases in between. This CDR3 contains 13 residues. The V gene's germline CDR1 is LNHNV and CDR2 YYDKDF (reference sequence). The CDR3 protein is CATSRDKEGTQYF. The CDR3 DNA reads as TGTGCCACCAGCAGAGATAAGGAGGGTACGCAGTATTTT. Drawing the rest from reference TRBV15 and TRBJ2-3, the complete variable domain is DAMVIQNPRYQVTQFGKPVTLSCSQTLNHNVMYWYQQKSSQAPKLLFHYYDKDFNNEADTPDNFQSRRPNTSFCFLDIRSPGLGDTAMYLCATSRDKEGTQYFGPGTRLTVL.

Ten or more counts support this clonotype. CDR3 loop: CASSLSTGFTEAFF. CDR3 sequence (DNA): TGTGCCAGCAGCCTGTCCACAGGGTTCACTGAAGCTTTCTTT. The rearrangement joins TRBV11-2 to TRBJ1-1; D may be TRBD1 (6 bases). Trimming took off 5 bases at V and 4 bases at J, with 14 bases between the two ends. Germline lookup yields CDR1 SGHAT and CDR2 FQNNGV. The CDR3 has 14 residues.

On this clonotype itself: Germline is not matched at one junction end, which may reflect a read error. CDR3 sequence reads: CTSSQGLAGGPQETQYF. The DNA of the CDR3 is TGCACCAGCAGCCAGGGACTAGCGGGGGGCCCCCAAGAGACCCAGTACTTC. The gene calls are TRBV4-1 and TRBJ2-5; 15 bases align to TRBD2. CDR3 length equals 17 residues. Germline CDR1 and CDR2: MGHRA and YSYEKL.

As for this clonotype: A clone one base away is much larger, so this may be a read error. The gene calls are TRBV11-2 and TRBJ2-7, with 7 bases aligning to TRBD1. The V gene's germline CDR1 is SGHAT and CDR2 FQNNGV. The CDR3 runs to 15 residues. The CDR3 is CASGFNDRVHDEQYF. The CDR3 nucleotides are TGTGCCAGCGGCTTCAATGACAGGGTACACGACGAGCAGTACTTC.

This clonotype was counted ten times or more. The rearrangement joins TRBV20-1 to TRBJ2-7; D is uncertain. Germline values: CDR1 DFQATT, CDR2 SNEGSKA (reference sequence). The germline V and J ends were trimmed by 6 bases and 5 bases, with 14 bases remaining between them. The CDR3 is 12 residues long. The CDR3 protein is CSAVLDIDEQYF. The DNA of the CDR3 is TGCAGTGCCGTTCTGGATATTGACGAGCAGTACTTC.

This clonotype was recorded a few times. The chain employs TRBV14 and TRBJ2-7, with D unresolved. The V gene lost 0 bases and the J gene lost 3 bases, with 6 bases spanning the gap. This CDR3 has 13 amino acids. From germline, CDR1 is SGHDN and CDR2 FVKESK. The CDR3 DNA reads as TGTGCCAGCAGCCAAGATACATTCTACGAGCAGTACTTC. This gives the protein CASSQDTFYEQYF.